This TCR beta chain was recorded in a study of shared clonotypes between healthy human individuals. Whole-study findings and limits: Naive subsets generally exceeded memory subsets in estimated richness.

The naive CD8 fraction comprised CD45RO-negative cells positively selected for CCR7 and excluded terminally differentiated effector memory CD45RA+ cells. Sequencing was performed with immunoSEQ multiplex PCR; in TCRdb, only in-frame clones are kept and a portion is missing. This table has approximately 2,000,000 clones, 80% to 95% appearing once. With respect to this clone: Its antigen is unknown.

The sequence came from a man aged 18 to 30 in good health. Some clones in this sample may be carry-over from other donors' samples. Sequencing was carried out using naive CD8+ T cells from PBMCs.

In nucleotides, the CDR3 is TGCGCCAGCAGCCAAGGGGCGGGAGGGAGAGCCTACGAGCAGTACTTC. This encodes CASSQGAGGRAYEQYF. The rearrangement joins TRBV4-1 to TRBJ2-7, with 9 bases aligning to TRBD2. From germline, CDR1 is MGHRA and CDR2 YSYEKL. This CDR3 contains 16 residues. V trimming: 1 base; J trimming: 2 bases; junction bases outside the gene matches: 6.